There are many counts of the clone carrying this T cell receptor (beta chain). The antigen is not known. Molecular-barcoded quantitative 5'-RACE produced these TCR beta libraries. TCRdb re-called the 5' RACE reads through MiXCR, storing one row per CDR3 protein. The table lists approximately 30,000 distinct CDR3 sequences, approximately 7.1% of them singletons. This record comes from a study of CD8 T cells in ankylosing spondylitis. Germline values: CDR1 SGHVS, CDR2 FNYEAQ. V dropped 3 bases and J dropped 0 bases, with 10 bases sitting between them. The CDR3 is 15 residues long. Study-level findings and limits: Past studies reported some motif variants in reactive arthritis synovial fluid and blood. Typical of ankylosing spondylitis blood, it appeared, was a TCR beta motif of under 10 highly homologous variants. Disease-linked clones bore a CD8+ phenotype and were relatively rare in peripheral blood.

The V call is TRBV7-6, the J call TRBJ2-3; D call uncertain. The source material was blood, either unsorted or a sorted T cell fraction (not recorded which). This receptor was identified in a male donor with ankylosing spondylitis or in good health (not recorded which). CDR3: CASSFAPVSTDTQYF. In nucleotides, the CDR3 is TGTGCCAGCAGCTTTGCCCCTGTAAGCACAGATACGCAGTATTTT.